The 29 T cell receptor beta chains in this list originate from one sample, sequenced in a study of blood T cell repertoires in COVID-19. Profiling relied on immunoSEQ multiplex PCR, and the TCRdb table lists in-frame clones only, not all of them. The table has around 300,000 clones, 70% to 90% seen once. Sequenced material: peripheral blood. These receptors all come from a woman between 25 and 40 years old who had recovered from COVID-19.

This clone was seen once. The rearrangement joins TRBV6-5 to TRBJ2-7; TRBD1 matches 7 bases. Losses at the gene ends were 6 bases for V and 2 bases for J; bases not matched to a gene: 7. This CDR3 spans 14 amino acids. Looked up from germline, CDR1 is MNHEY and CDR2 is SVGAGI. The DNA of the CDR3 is TGTGCCAGCAGCCGACAGGGTGCCACCTACGAGCAGTACTTC. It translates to CASSRQGATYEQYF.

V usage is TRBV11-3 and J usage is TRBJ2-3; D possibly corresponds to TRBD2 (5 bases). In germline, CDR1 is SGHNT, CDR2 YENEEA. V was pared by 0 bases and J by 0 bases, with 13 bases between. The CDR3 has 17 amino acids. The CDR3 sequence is CASSLDLGGSSTDTQYF. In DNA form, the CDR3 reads TGTGCCAGCAGCTTAGATCTAGGCGGGTCGAGCACAGATACGCAGTATTTT.

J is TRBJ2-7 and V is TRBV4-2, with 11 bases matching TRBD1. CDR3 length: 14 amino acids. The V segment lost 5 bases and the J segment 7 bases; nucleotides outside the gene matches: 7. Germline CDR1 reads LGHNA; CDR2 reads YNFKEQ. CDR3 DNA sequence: TGTGCCAGCAGCGTCCGGGACAGGGGGGAAGAGCAGTACTTC. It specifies CASSVRDRGEEQYF.

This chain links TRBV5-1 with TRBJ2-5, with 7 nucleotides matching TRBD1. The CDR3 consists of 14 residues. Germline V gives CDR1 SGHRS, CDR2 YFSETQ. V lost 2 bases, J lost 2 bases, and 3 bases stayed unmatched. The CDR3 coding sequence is TGCGCCAGCAGCTTATGGGGACAGCAAGAGACCCAGTACTTC. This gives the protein CASSLWGQQETQYF.

The CDR3, as DNA: TGTGCCAGCAGTCCGGAAGAGCGTGGACAGGGACCCTACGAGCAGTACTTC. Encoded protein: CASSPEERGQGPYEQYF. V usage is TRBV28 and J usage is TRBJ2-7; 8 nucleotides align to TRBD1. Germline loops: CDR1 MDHEN, CDR2 SYDVKM. This CDR3 has 17 amino acids. The V and J ends lost 5 bases and 2 bases, in that order; junction bases with no gene match: 14.

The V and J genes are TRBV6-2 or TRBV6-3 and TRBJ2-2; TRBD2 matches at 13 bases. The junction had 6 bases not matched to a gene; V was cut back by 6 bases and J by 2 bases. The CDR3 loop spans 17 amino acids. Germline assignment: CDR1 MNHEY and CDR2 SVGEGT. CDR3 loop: CASSSLAGGANTGELFF. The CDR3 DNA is TGTGCCAGCAGCTCACTAGCGGGAGGGGCTAACACCGGGGAGCTGTTTTTT.

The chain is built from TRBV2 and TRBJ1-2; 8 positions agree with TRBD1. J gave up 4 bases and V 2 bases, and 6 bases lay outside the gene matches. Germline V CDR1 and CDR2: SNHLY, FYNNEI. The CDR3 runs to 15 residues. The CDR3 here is CASSESRGRAYGYTF. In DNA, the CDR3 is TGTGCCAGCAGTGAAAGCAGGGGGCGGGCCTATGGCTACACCTTC.

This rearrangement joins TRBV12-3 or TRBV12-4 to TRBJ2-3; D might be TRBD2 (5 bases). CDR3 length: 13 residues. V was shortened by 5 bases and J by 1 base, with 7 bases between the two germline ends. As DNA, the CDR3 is TGTGCCAGCAGTCGGGATGGCACAGATACGCAGTATTTT. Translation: CASSRDGTDTQYF.

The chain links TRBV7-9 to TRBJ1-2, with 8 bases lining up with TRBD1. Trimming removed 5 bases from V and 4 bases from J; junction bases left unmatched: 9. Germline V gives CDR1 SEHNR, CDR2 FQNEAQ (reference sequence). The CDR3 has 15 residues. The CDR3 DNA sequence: TGTGCCAGCAGCCTCGCGGGACAGGTGCCCTATGGCTACACCTTC. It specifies CASSLAGQVPYGYTF.

The CDR3 loop is CAIRGTSGSSYNEQFF. In DNA form, the CDR3 reads TGTGCCATCAGAGGGACTAGCGGGAGCTCCTACAATGAGCAGTTCTTC. This rearrangement joins TRBV10-3 to TRBJ2-1; 14 positions match TRBD2. V gave up 6 bases and J gave up 0 bases; unmatched junction bases: 1. The CDR3 spans 16 residues. Germline V gene lookup returns CDR1 ENHRY and CDR2 SYGVKD.

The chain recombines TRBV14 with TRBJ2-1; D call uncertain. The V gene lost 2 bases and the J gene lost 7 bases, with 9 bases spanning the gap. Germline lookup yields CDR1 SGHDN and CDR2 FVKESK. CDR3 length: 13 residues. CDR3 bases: TGTGCCAGCAGCCAATTTGCTAGTAATGAGCAGTTCTTC. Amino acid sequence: CASSQFASNEQFF.

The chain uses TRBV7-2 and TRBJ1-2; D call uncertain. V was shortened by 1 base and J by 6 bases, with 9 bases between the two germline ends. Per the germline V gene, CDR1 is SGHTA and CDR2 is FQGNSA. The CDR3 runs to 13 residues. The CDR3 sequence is CASSLVTGDGYTF. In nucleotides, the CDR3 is TGTGCCAGCAGCTTAGTGACCGGGGATGGCTACACCTTC.

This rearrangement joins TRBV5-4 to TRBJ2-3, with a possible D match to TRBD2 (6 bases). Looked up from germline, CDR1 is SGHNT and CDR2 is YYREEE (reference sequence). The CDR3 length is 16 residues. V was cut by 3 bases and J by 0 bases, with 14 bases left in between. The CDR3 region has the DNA TGTGCCAGCAGCTCAAGACTAGAAAGGAGCACAGATACGCAGTATTTT. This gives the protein CASSSRLERSTDTQYF.

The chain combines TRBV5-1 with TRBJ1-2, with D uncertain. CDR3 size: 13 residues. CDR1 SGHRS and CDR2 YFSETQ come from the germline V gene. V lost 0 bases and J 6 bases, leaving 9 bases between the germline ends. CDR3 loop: CASSLDRLDGYTF. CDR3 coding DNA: TGCGCCAGCAGCTTGGACCGGTTGGATGGCTACACCTTC.

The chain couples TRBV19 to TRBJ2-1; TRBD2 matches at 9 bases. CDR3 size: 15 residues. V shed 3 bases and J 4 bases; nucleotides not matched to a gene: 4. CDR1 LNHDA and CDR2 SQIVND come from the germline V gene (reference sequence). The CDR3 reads CASSMGLAFYNEQFF. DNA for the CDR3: TGTGCCAGTAGTATGGGACTAGCCTTTTACAATGAGCAGTTCTTC.

In DNA, the CDR3 is TGTGCCAGCAGTCTCACAGGGGGAGGCCCTCTGGAGCTGTTTTTT. Translated: CASSLTGGGPLELFF. The chain joins TRBV6-6 to TRBJ2-2, with TRBD1 matching 8 bases. J was trimmed by 10 bases and V by 5 bases; bases with no gene match: 12. The CDR3 consists of 15 residues. The germline gives CDR1 MNHNY, CDR2 SVGAGI (reference sequence).

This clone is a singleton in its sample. CDR3 nucleotide sequence: TGTGCCAGCAGCTTAATGGGGAGGGAGCAGTACTTC. Its protein product is CASSLMGREQYF. The chain couples TRBV5-5 to TRBJ2-7, with D perhaps matching TRBD2 (6 bases). The germline CDR1 and CDR2 sequences are SGHKS and YYEKEE (reference sequence). The CDR3 sequence is 12 residues long. The ends were cut back, 2 bases at V and 7 bases at J, with 10 bases in the middle. Together with reference TRBV5-5 and TRBJ2-7, the CDR3 gives the full variable domain: DAGVTQSPTHLIKTRGQQVTLRCSPISGHKSVSWYQQVLGQGPQFIFQYYEKEERGRGNFPDRFSARQFPNYSSELNVNALLLGDSALYLCASSLMGREQYFGPGTRLTVT.

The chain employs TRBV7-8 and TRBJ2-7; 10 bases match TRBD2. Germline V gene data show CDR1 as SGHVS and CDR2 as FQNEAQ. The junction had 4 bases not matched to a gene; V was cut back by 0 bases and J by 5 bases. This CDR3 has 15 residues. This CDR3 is CASSLALAGANEQYF. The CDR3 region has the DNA TGTGCCAGCAGCTTAGCCCTAGCGGGAGCCAACGAGCAGTACTTC.

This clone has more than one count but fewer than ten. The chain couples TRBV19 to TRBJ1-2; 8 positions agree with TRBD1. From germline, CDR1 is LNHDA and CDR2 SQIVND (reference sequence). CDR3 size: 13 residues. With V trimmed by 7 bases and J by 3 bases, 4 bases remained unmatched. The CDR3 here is CASNPTGDYGYTF. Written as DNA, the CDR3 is TGTGCCAGTAACCCGACAGGGGACTATGGCTACACCTTC.

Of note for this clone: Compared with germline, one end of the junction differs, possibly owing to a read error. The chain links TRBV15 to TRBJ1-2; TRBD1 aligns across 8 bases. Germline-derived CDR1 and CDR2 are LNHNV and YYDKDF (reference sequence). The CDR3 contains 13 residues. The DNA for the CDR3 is TGTGCCACCAGCAGTTCTAGACAGGGGCCTGTTTACTTC. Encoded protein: CATSSSRQGPVYF.

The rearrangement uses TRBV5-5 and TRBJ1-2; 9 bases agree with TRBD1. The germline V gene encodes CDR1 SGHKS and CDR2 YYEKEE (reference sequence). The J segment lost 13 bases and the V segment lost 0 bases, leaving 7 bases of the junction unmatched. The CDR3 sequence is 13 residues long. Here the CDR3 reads CASSLAGTGTFTF. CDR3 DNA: TGTGCCAGCAGCTTGGCCGGGACAGGGACGTTCACCTTC. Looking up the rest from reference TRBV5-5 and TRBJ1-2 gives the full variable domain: DAGVTQSPTHLIKTRGQQVTLRCSPISGHKSVSWYQQVLGQGPQFIFQYYEKEERGRGNFPDRFSARQFPNYSSELNVNALLLGDSALYLCASSLAGTGTFTFGSGTRLTVV.

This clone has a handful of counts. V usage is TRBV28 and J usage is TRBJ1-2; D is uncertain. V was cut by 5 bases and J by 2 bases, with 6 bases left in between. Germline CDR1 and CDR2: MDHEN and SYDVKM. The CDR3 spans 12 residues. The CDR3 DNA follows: TGTGCCAGCAGTAAACGGAACTATGGCTACACCTTC. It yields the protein CASSKRNYGYTF.

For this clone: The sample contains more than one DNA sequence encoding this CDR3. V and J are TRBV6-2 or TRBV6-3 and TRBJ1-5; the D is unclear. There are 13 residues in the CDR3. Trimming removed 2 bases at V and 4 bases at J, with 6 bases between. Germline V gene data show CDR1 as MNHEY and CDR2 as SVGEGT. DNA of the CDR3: TGTGCCAGCAGTTACGGAGAGAATCAGCCCCAGCATTTT. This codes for CASSYGENQPQHF.

Written as DNA, the CDR3 is TGTGCCAGCTCACGGGGCGGGGAACCCAACACTGAAGCTTTCTTT. It yields the protein CASSRGGEPNTEAFF. The chain has TRBV18 and TRBJ1-1, with a tentative D call TRBD1 (5 bases). CDR1 and CDR2 from the germline V gene are KGHSH and LQKENI. The V end was cut by 4 bases, the J end by 2 bases, with 14 bases between. The length of the CDR3 is 15 residues.

The CDR3 loop is CASIAGVEDTQYF. DNA for the CDR3: TGTGCCAGCATAGCGGGAGTTGAAGATACGCAGTATTTT. J is TRBJ2-3 and V is TRBV2; 9 nucleotides line up with TRBD2. Per the germline V gene, CDR1 is SNHLY and CDR2 is FYNNEI. This CDR3 spans 13 amino acids. V gave up 7 bases and J gave up 5 bases; unmatched junction bases: 4.

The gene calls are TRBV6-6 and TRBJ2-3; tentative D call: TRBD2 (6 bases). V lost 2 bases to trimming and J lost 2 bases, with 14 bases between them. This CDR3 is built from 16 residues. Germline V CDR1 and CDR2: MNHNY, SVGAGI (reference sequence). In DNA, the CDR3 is TGTGCCAGCAGTTACCCCCCAGGCGGGGTCACAGATACGCAGTATTTT. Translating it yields CASSYPPGGVTDTQYF.

CDR3 nucleotides: TGTGCCAGTAGTATAAAGGCGACAGGCTTCTACGAGCAGTACTTC. It is translated as CASSIKATGFYEQYF. V usage is TRBV19 and J usage is TRBJ2-7; a possible D gene is TRBD1 (6 bases). CDR1 LNHDA and CDR2 SQIVND come from the germline V gene (reference sequence). The CDR3 runs 15 residues. V was cut by 2 bases and J by 3 bases, with 14 bases left in between.

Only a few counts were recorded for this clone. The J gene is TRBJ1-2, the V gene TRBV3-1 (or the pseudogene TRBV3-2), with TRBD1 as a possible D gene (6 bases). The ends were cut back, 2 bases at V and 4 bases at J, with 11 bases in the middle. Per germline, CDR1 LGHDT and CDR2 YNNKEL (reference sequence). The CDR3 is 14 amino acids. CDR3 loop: CASSQLTGGYGYTF. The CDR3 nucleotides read TGTGCCAGCAGCCAACTGACAGGCGGCTATGGCTACACCTTC.

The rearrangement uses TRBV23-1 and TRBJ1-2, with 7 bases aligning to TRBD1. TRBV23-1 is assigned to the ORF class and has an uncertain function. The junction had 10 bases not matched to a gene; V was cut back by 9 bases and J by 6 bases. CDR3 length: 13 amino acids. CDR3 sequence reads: CARMLPGQNGYTF. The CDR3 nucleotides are TGCGCCAGAATGTTACCGGGACAGAATGGCTACACCTTC.